Listed below are T cell receptor beta chains from one sample, sequenced in a study of blood T cell repertoires in COVID-19. The method was immunoSEQ multiplex PCR; TCRdb's version includes in-frame clones alone and lacks a portion of them. This table has tens of thousands of clones, roughly 80% appearing once. Sequenced: peripheral blood. These receptors all stem from a man older than 75 with active or convalescent COVID-19. Each CDR3 is given with its conserved first and last residue. The D gene is left open where the match is weak. Rows may omit the clone size; those that give it use once, few, many or a size class.

cdr3_aa,cdr3_nt,clone_size,v_call,d_call,j_call
CASSLAGGVGQETQYF,TGTGCCAGCAGCTTGGCGGGGGGCGTTGGCCAAGAGACCCAGTACTTC,NA,TRBV5-5,NA,TRBJ2-5
CASSSGGRSPYGYTF,TGTGCCAGCAGCTCGGGGGGCAGGAGTCCTTATGGCTACACCTTC,few,TRBV7-8,NA,TRBJ1-2
CASTYSAGQRRSGNTIYF,TGTGCCAGTACGTATAGTGCCGGACAGCGTCGCTCTGGAAACACCATATATTTT,few,TRBV19,NA,TRBJ1-3
CASSSRTGSYEQYF,TGTGCCAGCAGCTCACGGACAGGGTCCTACGAGCAGTACTTC,NA,TRBV7-2,TRBD1,TRBJ2-7
CASSPLGLAGQETQYF,TGCGCCAGCAGCCCCCTCGGACTAGCGGGGCAAGAGACCCAGTACTTC,NA,TRBV5-1,TRBD2,TRBJ2-5
CASTADRGAHGELFF,TGCGCCAGCACCGCAGACAGGGGGGCCCACGGGGAGCTGTTTTTT,NA,TRBV5-1,TRBD1,TRBJ2-2
CASSQDSSTDTQYF,TGCGCCAGCAGCCAGGACAGTAGCACAGATACGCAGTATTTT,NA,TRBV5-1,NA,TRBJ2-3
CASHDSFNEKLFF,TGTGCCAGTCATGACAGCTTTAATGAAAAACTGTTTTTT,few,TRBV27,NA,TRBJ1-4
CASSFKAGSYNEQFF,TGCGCCAGCAGCTTTAAAGCGGGGTCCTACAATGAGCAGTTCTTC,NA,TRBV5-1,TRBD2,TRBJ2-1
CASSPRGAIDYEQYF,TGTGCCAGTAGCCCGCGGGGCGCGATCGACTACGAGCAGTACTTC,NA,TRBV19,NA,TRBJ2-7
CASSPRGVTETQYF,TGTGCCAGCAGCCCCCGGGGGGTAACAGAGACCCAGTACTTC,once,TRBV11-2,TRBD2,TRBJ2-5
CASSFSRRETQYF,TGTGCCAGCAGCTTCAGCAGGAGGGAGACCCAGTACTTC,NA,TRBV5-6,NA,TRBJ2-5
CASSLPLRTARNYGYTF,TGCGCCAGCAGCCTGCCTCTTCGGACAGCTAGAAACTATGGCTACACCTTC,NA,TRBV5-1,NA,TRBJ1-2
CASRTGLDEQFF,TGTGCCAGCCGTACAGGTCTCGATGAGCAGTTCTTC,NA,TRBV27,NA,TRBJ2-1
CASTTGFTEAFF,TGTGCCAGCACCACAGGGTTCACTGAAGCTTTCTTT,NA,TRBV2,NA,TRBJ1-1
CASSPGLAGDTQYF,TGTGCCAGCAGCCCGGGACTAGCTGGAGATACGCAGTATTTT,NA,TRBV7-2,TRBD2,TRBJ2-3
CASSVYSNQPQHF,TGCGCCAGCAGTGTGTATAGCAATCAGCCCCAGCATTTT,NA,TRBV5-1,NA,TRBJ1-5
CSVEEEGTGYTYEQYF,TGCAGCGTTGAAGAAGAGGGGACAGGGTATACCTACGAGCAGTACTTC,NA,TRBV29-1,TRBD1,TRBJ2-7
CASTRGLAGQETQYF,TGCGCCAGCACCCGGGGACTAGCGGGGCAAGAGACCCAGTACTTC,NA,TRBV5-1,TRBD2,TRBJ2-5
CATRSGPDSGNTIYF,TGTGCCACCAGATCAGGGCCCGACTCTGGAAACACCATATATTTT,NA,TRBV10-3,NA,TRBJ1-3
CASSSSFSRGTGQETQYF,TGTGCCAGTAGTTCATCTTTTAGCAGGGGGACAGGGCAAGAGACCCAGTACTTC,NA,TRBV19,TRBD1,TRBJ2-5
CAISGSSGGSDTQYF,TGTGCCATCAGTGGATCTAGCGGGGGTTCAGATACGCAGTATTTT,NA,TRBV10-3,TRBD2,TRBJ2-3
CASAQGWTQYF,TGTGCCAGCGCCCAGGGTTGGACCCAGTACTTC,NA,TRBV6-5,NA,TRBJ2-5
CASSIERGGAGETQYF,TGTGCCAGTAGTATAGAGCGCGGGGGCGCGGGAGAGACCCAGTACTTC,NA,TRBV19,NA,TRBJ2-5
CASRATGGIPSGANVLTF,TGTGCCAGCAGAGCTACAGGGGGCATTCCCTCTGGGGCCAACGTCCTGACTTTC,NA,TRBV2,TRBD1,TRBJ2-6
CSAQGSWEGTF,TGCAGTGCTCAGGGGTCATGGGAGGGGACCTTC,NA,TRBV20-1,NA,TRBJ1-2
CASSLSQMYEQYF,TGTGCCAGCAGTTTATCGCAGATGTACGAGCAGTACTTC,NA,TRBV27,NA,TRBJ2-7
CASSLARQGIDYEQYF,TGCGCCAGCAGCTTGGCAAGACAGGGCATCGATTACGAGCAGTACTTC,many,TRBV5-1,TRBD1,TRBJ2-7
CASSLAVWVGANEQYF,TGTGCCAGCAGCTTAGCGGTGTGGGTGGGGGCGAACGAGCAGTACTTC,NA,TRBV7-8,NA,TRBJ2-7
CASSKGTSGGHYNEQFF,TGTGCCAGTAGTAAAGGGACTAGCGGGGGGCATTACAATGAGCAGTTCTTC,NA,TRBV19,TRBD2,TRBJ2-1
CASSLGLAGGDTQYF,TGTGCCAGCAGCTTGGGACTAGCGGGGGGAGATACGCAGTATTTT,NA,TRBV7-9,TRBD2,TRBJ2-3
CARRSGVLYNEQFF,TGTGCCAGACGTTCCGGGGTACTCTACAATGAGCAGTTCTTC,NA,TRBV25-1,NA,TRBJ2-1
CASSLAGAWETQYF,TGTGCCAGCAGCTTAGCGGGGGCATGGGAGACCCAGTACTTC,NA,TRBV5-6,TRBD2,TRBJ2-5
CAISMSGQISGNTIYF,TGTGCCATCAGTATGTCCGGACAGATCTCTGGAAACACCATATATTTT,NA,TRBV10-3,NA,TRBJ1-3
CASSQRGGQGTDTQYF,TGTGCCAGCAGCCAAAGGGGGGGCCAAGGCACAGATACGCAGTATTTT,NA,TRBV14,NA,TRBJ2-3
CASKEGPYGYTF,TGTGCCAGCAAGGAGGGCCCCTATGGCTACACCTTC,NA,TRBV6-5,NA,TRBJ1-2
CASSESSGGYEQYF,TGCGCCAGCAGTGAATCTAGCGGGGGATACGAGCAGTACTTC,NA,TRBV10-1,TRBD2,TRBJ2-7
CASLQGLSNEKLFF,TGTGCCAGCCTGCAGGGCTTATCTAATGAAAAACTGTTTTTT,few,TRBV2,NA,TRBJ1-4
CASSNSRGTLHGYTF,TGTGCCAGCAGTAACTCGAGGGGGACACTTCATGGCTACACCTTC,NA,TRBV6-5,NA,TRBJ1-2
CASSLAGTGVEQYF,TGCGCCAGCAGCTTGGCCGGTACAGGCGTCGAGCAGTACTTC,few,TRBV5-1,NA,TRBJ2-7
CASSQDASIAGKDTQYF,TGCGCCAGCAGCCAAGATGCGTCAATAGCGGGTAAAGATACGCAGTATTTT,NA,TRBV4-1,TRBD2,TRBJ2-3